These 7 T cell receptor beta chains share one sample of origin, sequenced in a study of cytomegalovirus exposure and HLA in healthy donors. PCR used 60 Vbeta primers and 13 Jbeta primers. TCRdb keeps only in-frame clones here, not all; method: immunoSEQ multiplex PCR. The sample has roughly 140,000 clones, around 66% seen once. Specimen: PBMCs. These receptor sequences come from a woman younger than 45 in good health and CMV-seropositive.

The rearrangement uses TRBV27 and TRBJ2-3, with D possibly matching TRBD2 (5 bases). Looked up from germline, CDR1 is MNHEY and CDR2 is SMNVEV (reference sequence). The V gene lost 1 base and the J gene lost 1 base, with 9 bases spanning the gap. This CDR3 comprises 15 residues. DNA for the CDR3: TGTGCCAGCAGTTTATGGGAGATCGGCACAGATACGCAGTATTTT. The encoded protein is CASSLWEIGTDTQYF.

The chain links TRBV10-3 to TRBJ2-7; D unclear. V was trimmed by 3 bases and J by 7 bases, leaving 13 bases between them. The CDR3 loop spans 13 amino acids. Germline CDR1 is ENHRY and CDR2 is SYGVKD. CDR3 residues: CAISDWAGLEQYF. DNA for the CDR3: TGTGCCATCAGTGATTGGGCCGGTCTAGAGCAGTACTTC.

The chain is built from TRBV7-3 and TRBJ2-7, with 7 bases identical to TRBD2. CDR1 SGHTA and CDR2 FQGTGA come from the germline V gene. The trim removed 5 bases at V and 0 bases at J, leaving 10 bases unmatched. This CDR3 region has 16 residues. CDR3 bases: TGTGCCAGCAGCCCCCTGGGCGGGGGACTCTCCTACGAGCAGTACTTC. Its protein is CASSPLGGGLSYEQYF.

The chain has TRBV6-5 and TRBJ1-2; D is possibly TRBD1 (6 bases). The CDR3 spans 13 residues. Germline V gene sequence: CDR1 MNHEY, CDR2 SVGAGI. With 10 bases removed from V and 3 bases from J, the gap between germline ends came to 15 bases. The CDR3, as DNA: TGTGCCACCTGGGGGGGGCTGGACTATGGCTACACCTTC. Translating gives CATWGGLDYGYTF.

The chain employs TRBV2 and TRBJ2-3; maybe TRBD1 (6 bases). CDR1 and CDR2 (germline): SNHLY, FYNNEI. Trimming removed 7 bases at V and 4 bases at J, with 15 bases between. The CDR3 extends over 14 amino acids. Written as DNA, the CDR3 is TGTGCCAGCATGGGTGGGACATGGGCAGATACGCAGTATTTT. As protein: CASMGGTWADTQYF.

This clone has more than one count but fewer than ten. The chain is built from TRBV6-1 and TRBJ1-2; D is ambiguous. The CDR3 length is 12 residues. CDR1 and CDR2 from the germline V gene are MNHNS and SASEGT. Trimming left V 3 bases short and J 7 bases short, with 9 bases between. CDR3 sequence: CASSEGSLGYTF. The CDR3 region has the DNA TGTGCCAGCAGTGAGGGTAGCCTTGGCTACACCTTC.

This rearrangement joins TRBV7-2 to TRBJ2-7, with 10 bases lining up with TRBD2. Germline V gives CDR1 SGHTA, CDR2 FQGNSA. This CDR3 spans 16 amino acids. V lost 1 base, J lost 0 bases, and 3 bases stayed unmatched. CDR3 sequence (DNA): TGTGCCAGCAGCTTAGGGACTAGCGGCAGCTCCTACGAGCAGTACTTC. Translation gives CASSLGTSGSSYEQYF.